Shown below are 20 T cell receptor beta chains from a single sample sequenced in a study of T cells in women clearing cervical HPV infection. Sequenced by immunoSEQ multiplex PCR; TCRdb stores in-frame clones only, minus some. This sample contains about 26,000 clones. Material: blood buffy coat. These receptors were taken from a woman aged 18 to 69 with a cervical HPV16 infection that either progressed to CIN3+ or cleared (not recorded which).

Regarding this clone: The read ends 3 residues early relative to the CDR3; the germline J gene fills the gap. This sequence joins TRBV4-2 and TRBJ2-5; the D gene is possibly TRBD2 (5 bases). V lost 3 bases, J lost 0 bases, and 14 bases lay in between. The CDR3 sequence is 16 residues long. CDR1 and CDR2 (germline): LGHNA, YNFKEQ. The CDR3 sequence is CASSHTPTGNQETQYF. The sequenced part of the CDR3 DNA is TGTGCCAGCAGCCATACCCCGACGGGGAACCAAGAGACC.

Comments on this clone: The read comes to an end 3 residues before the CDR3 does, leaving the germline J gene to fill in the end. The chain couples TRBV7-2 to TRBJ1-1; tentative D call: TRBD1 (6 bases). CDR1 and CDR2 from the germline V gene are SGHTA and FQGNSA. There are 15 residues in the CDR3. Deletions cut 2 bases from V and 1 base from J, with 11 bases between. CDR3 sequence reads: CASSLLGAQNTEAFF. CDR3 DNA, as far as it was read: TGTGCCAGCAGCTTACTGGGGGCGCAGAACACTGAA.

To note about this clone: The CDR3 end is not reached by the read, which stops 3 residues before it; the germline J gene fills it in. The rearrangement links TRBV5-1 to TRBJ1-6; D is perhaps TRBD1 (5 bases). V lost 2 bases and J 0 bases, leaving 15 bases between the germline ends. Germline V lookup: CDR1 SGHRS, CDR2 YFSETQ. The CDR3 has 18 residues. CDR3 residues: CASSLTGLLSSYNSPLHF. The part of the CDR3 DNA that was read is TGCGCCAGCAGCTTAACGGGACTCTTGAGCTCCTATAATTCACCC. The full variable domain, rest sourced from reference TRBV5-1 and TRBJ1-6, is KAGVTQTPRYLIKTRGQQVTLSCSPISGHRSVSWYQQTPGQGLQFLFEYFSETQRNKGNFPGRFSGRQFSNSRSEMNVSTLELGDSALYLCASSLTGLLSSYNSPLHFGNGTRLTVT.

CDR3 bases read: TGTGCCAGCAGCTTAGCAGACATCCGGGACAGTGAA. It yields the protein CASSLADIRDSE. The whole CDR3 sequence is CASSLADIRDSEAFF. The rearrangement joins TRBV7-8 to TRBJ1-1; TRBD1 aligns across 7 bases. The read terminates 3 residues ahead of where the CDR3 ends, so the germline J gene completes it. Germline CDR1 reads SGHVS; CDR2 reads FQNEAQ. The junction had 8 bases not matched to a gene; V was cut back by 0 bases and J by 7 bases. The CDR3 sequence is 15 residues long.

With regard to this clone: The read terminates 3 residues before the CDR3 end, so the remaining end is supplied by the germline J gene. The V and J genes are TRBV7-2 and TRBJ2-5; D is unclear. Trimming took 2 bases from V and 3 from J, leaving 10 bases between them. Germline V CDR1 and CDR2: SGHTA, FQGNSA. CDR3 length: 14 amino acids. The CDR3: CASSLRSGEETQYF. The covered CDR3 bases are TGTGCCAGCAGCTTAAGGTCAGGAGAAGAGACC.

Points on this clone: The read stops 3 residues short of the end of the CDR3; the missing end is completed from the germline J gene. This chain joins TRBV19 and TRBJ1-5, with TRBD1 matching over 7 bases. The germline gives CDR1 LNHDA, CDR2 SQIVND (reference sequence). The CDR3 runs 15 residues. V shed 8 bases and J 7 bases; nucleotides not matched to a gene: 14. CDR3 DNA (partial): TGTGCCAGTCGCAGGGGGGCTGGGGGCTACCAGCCC. It specifies CASRRGAGGYQP. In full, the CDR3 is CASRRGAGGYQPQHF.

Points on this clone: The read ends 3 residues early relative to the CDR3; the germline J gene fills the gap. The chain is built from TRBV29-1 and TRBJ2-1; TRBD1 matches 8 bases. V lost 4 bases, J lost 8 bases, and 7 bases stayed unmatched. Germline CDR1 is SQVTM and CDR2 is ANQGSEA. This CDR3 has 13 amino acids. CDR3 protein: CSVVWTGMDEQFF. The covered CDR3 bases are TGCAGCGTTGTCTGGACAGGGATGGATGAG.

Of note for this clone: Sequencing ends 3 residues short of the CDR3 end; the germline J gene provides the rest. The chain employs TRBV28 and TRBJ1-2; 8 bases align to TRBD1. CDR3 length equals 12 residues. Germline V lookup: CDR1 MDHEN, CDR2 SYDVKM. V shed 8 bases, J shed 4 bases, and the junction held 3 bases outside the gene matches. The sequenced part of the CDR3 DNA is TGTGCCAGCTTGGACAGGGTCTATGGC. Its protein product is CASLDRVYG. The entire CDR3 reads CASLDRVYGYTF.

Comments on this clone: The CDR3 is cut off 3 residues early in the read; its end comes from the germline J gene. This chain links TRBV5-1 with TRBJ2-5; TRBD2 agrees at 7 bases. Germline V lookup: CDR1 SGHRS, CDR2 YFSETQ. The CDR3 runs 15 residues. V gave up 4 bases and J gave up 5 bases; unmatched junction bases: 11. The CDR3 region is CASSPGTRGGETQYF. The CDR3 bases that were read are TGCGCCAGCAGCCCTGGGACTCGGGGAGGGGAGACC.

A note on this clone: The sequenced fragment ends 3 residues before the CDR3 boundary, so the rest is inferred from the germline J gene. This sequence joins TRBV20-1 and TRBJ1-6, with 8 bases lining up with TRBD1. Germline trimming cut 4 bases from V and 8 bases from J; bases unmatched to any gene: 7. Per the germline V gene, CDR1 is DFQATT and CDR2 is SNEGSKA (reference sequence). The CDR3 loop spans 14 amino acids. Incomplete CDR3 DNA: TGCAGTGCTATGTCGGACAGGGACGATTCACCC. It yields the protein CSAMSDRDDSP. The CDR3 reads in full as CSAMSDRDDSPLHF.

Regarding this clone: Read coverage stops 3 residues before the CDR3 terminus; the germline J gene supplies the remainder. The V call is TRBV19, the J call TRBJ2-2; unclear D gene. Trimming removed 0 bases at V and 8 bases at J, with 7 bases between. This CDR3 is 13 amino acids long. CDR1 is LNHDA, CDR2 SQIVND, per germline (reference sequence). The chain's CDR3 is CASSIDSGGELFF. Incomplete CDR3 DNA: TGTGCCAGTAGTATAGATTCCGGGGGGGAG.

Points on this clone: With the read ending 3 residues before the CDR3 end, the germline J gene is used to fill in that end. The chain uses TRBV12-3 or TRBV12-4 and TRBJ2-7; D gene ambiguous. Trimming pared 1 base from V and 3 bases from J, leaving 4 bases between. This CDR3 has 12 amino acids. Partial CDR3 DNA: TGTGCCAGCAGTTTAGTCCACTACGAG. Its protein product is CASSLVHYE. The full CDR3 is CASSLVHYEQYF.

As concerns this clone: The missing CDR3 end, 3 residues past where the read stops, is filled in from the germline J gene. The genes are TRBV7-2 and TRBJ2-4; maybe TRBD2 (6 bases). CDR1 is SGHTA and CDR2 is FQGNSA in the germline V gene. The CDR3 has 14 residues. This CDR3 is CASSFVGGARGQYF. The CDR3 DNA, read in part, is TGTGCCAGCAGCTTTGTAGGAGGGGCGCGAGGT. The complete variable domain, with remaining parts taken from reference TRBV7-2 and TRBJ2-4, reads GAGVSQSPSNKVTEKGKDVELRCDPISGHTALYWYRQSLGQGLEFLIYFQGNSAPDKSGLPSDRFSAERTGGSVSTLTIQRTQQEDSAVYLCASSFVGGARGQYFGAGTRLSVL.

Points on this clone: The observed sequence ends 3 residues before the CDR3 terminus, with the missing tail filled in from the germline J gene. J is TRBJ1-5 and V is TRBV30, with 7 bases aligning to TRBD1. The CDR3 loop spans 13 amino acids. J lost 4 bases, V lost 6 bases, and 6 bases had no gene match. From germline, CDR1 is GTSNPN and CDR2 SVGIG (reference sequence). The sequenced CDR3 bases are TGTGCCTGTACCGGGACAGAGAATCAGCCC. Translating it yields CACTGTENQP. The full CDR3 protein reads CACTGTENQPQHF.

The CDR3 bases that were read are TGTGCCAGCAGTGACTCGAGGACTCGTAGCACAGATACG. Protein: CASSDSRTRSTDT. The full-length CDR3 reads as CASSDSRTRSTDTQYF. V is TRBV6-4 and J is TRBJ2-3; possibly TRBD2 for D (5 bases). The missing CDR3 end, 3 residues past where the read stops, is filled in from the germline J gene. Germline loops: CDR1 MRHNA, CDR2 SNTAGT. The length of the CDR3 is 16 residues. Trimming pared 0 bases from V and 0 bases from J, leaving 10 bases between.

By frequency, this clone registers medium-sized. The read terminates 3 residues ahead of where the CDR3 ends, so the germline J gene completes it. The chain links TRBV18 to TRBJ1-2; D perhaps matches TRBD1 (6 bases). Germline V gene lookup returns CDR1 KGHSH and CDR2 LQKENI. The CDR3 totals 14 residues. With 3 bases removed from V and 5 bases from J, the gap between germline ends came to 13 bases. Incomplete CDR3 DNA: TGTGCCAGCTCACCGACAGGTCCGGGGTATGGC. Translating it yields CASSPTGPGYG. The CDR3 in full is CASSPTGPGYGYTF.

The part of the CDR3 DNA that was read is TGTGCCAGCAGCCGGACTAGCGGGGGGAGTAATGAG. It codes for CASSRTSGGSNE. The entire CDR3 reads CASSRTSGGSNEQFF. V usage is TRBV7-6 and J usage is TRBJ2-1, with 14 nucleotides matching TRBD2. The read finishes 3 residues shy of the CDR3 end, and the germline J gene is used to complete it. The CDR3 sequence is 15 residues long. J lost 7 bases, V lost 5 bases, and 4 bases had no gene match. Looked up from germline, CDR1 is SGHVS and CDR2 is FNYEAQ.

Details on this clone: The read finishes 3 residues shy of the CDR3 end, and the germline J gene is used to complete it. The J gene is TRBJ1-5, the V gene TRBV7-6; TRBD1 matches at 7 bases. After removal of 5 bases from V and 5 bases from J, the junction contained 3 bases not matched to a gene. This CDR3 comprises 13 residues. Germline CDR1 SGHVS, CDR2 FNYEAQ. CDR3 region: CASSRQGDQPQHF. The CDR3 DNA, read in part, is TGTGCCAGCAGCCGACAGGGTGATCAGCCC.

Of note for this clone: The read ends 3 residues early relative to the CDR3; the germline J gene fills the gap. The genes are TRBV6-2 or TRBV6-3 and TRBJ2-1; perhaps TRBD1 as D (5 bases). Germline CDR1 MNHEY, CDR2 SVGEGT. The ends were cut back, 2 bases at V and 5 bases at J, with 19 bases in the middle. This CDR3 has 17 residues. Incomplete CDR3 DNA: TGTGCCAGCAGTTACCGGGCGGTAGGGGTCGGCCACAATGAG. Translation: CASSYRAVGVGHNE. The full CDR3 protein is CASSYRAVGVGHNEQFF.

A note on this clone: The missing CDR3 end, 3 residues past where the read stops, is filled in from the germline J gene. V usage is TRBV7-8 and J usage is TRBJ2-7; D ambiguous. Germline-derived CDR1 and CDR2 are SGHVS and FQNEAQ. There are 14 residues in the CDR3. Trimming removed 1 base from V and 0 bases from J, with 7 bases in between. The CDR3 DNA, read in part, is TGTGCCAGCAGCTTAGGTTACAGCTCCTACGAG. This codes for CASSLGYSSYE. The entire CDR3 reads CASSLGYSSYEQYF. Full variable domain (remainder filled in from reference TRBV7-8 and TRBJ2-7): GAGVSQSPRYKVAKRGQDVALRCDPISGHVSLFWYQQALGQGPEFLTYFQNEAQLDKSGLPSDRFFAERPEGSVSTLKIQRTQQEDSAVYLCASSLGYSSYEQYFGPGTRLTVT.